This T cell receptor (beta chain) was found in a study of T-cell reconstitution after alpha-beta-depleted transplantation in children. The study's findings and limits: Reportedly, roughly two months post-transplant, alpha-beta T cells arose from several hundred expanded graft clones. Surviving recipient T cells and thymic progenitors produced the high day-60 TCRbeta diversity seen in some patients.

Unique molecular identifiers featured in how the TCRbeta library was prepared. TCRdb reprocessed the PCR reads with MiXCR, giving one entry per CDR3 protein. Counted here are around 3,000 distinct CDR3 sequences, around 10% occurring once; the ten biggest clones make up 70% to 80%. Germline V CDR1 and CDR2: MNHEY, SVGAGI. The length of the CDR3 is 14 residues. The V and J ends lost 6 bases and 4 bases, in that order; junction bases with no gene match: 5. This clonotype was seen ten or more times. Its antigen is unknown. The sequencing used PBMCs, mostly from graft donor cells, collected 360 days after TCRalphabeta/CD19-depleted stem cell transplant. The TCR originated in a patient under 10 years old who had a stem cell transplant for inherited bone marrow failure, so the T cells may come from the graft donor. V gene TRBV6-5 combines with J gene TRBJ2-2, with 7 nucleotides matching TRBD1. The CDR3 bases are TGTGCCAGCAGGCTATACAGGGGCACCGGGGAGCTGTTTTTT. Its protein is CASRLYRGTGELFF.